The 20 T cell receptor beta chains below all came from one sample that was sequenced in a study of cytomegalovirus exposure and HLA in healthy donors. The PCR used 60 Vbeta and 13 Jbeta primers. The protocol was immunoSEQ multiplex PCR, while the TCRdb copy is restricted to in-frame clones and leaves out a portion. The table shows around 180,000 clones, with approximately 80% occurring only once. The sample comprised PBMCs. The receptors were sampled from a male donor in good health and CMV-seronegative.

The CDR3 is CASSRGLAGDQETQYF. CDR3 coding DNA: TGTGCCAGCAGCCGTGGACTAGCGGGGGACCAAGAGACCCAGTACTTC. This chain links TRBV7-2 with TRBJ2-5; 13 bases align to TRBD2. This CDR3 comprises 16 residues. With V trimmed by 5 bases and J by 0 bases, 3 bases remained unmatched. Germline loops: CDR1 SGHTA, CDR2 FQGNSA. Filled out from reference TRBV7-2 and TRBJ2-5, the complete variable domain reads GAGVSQSPSNKVTEKGKDVELRCDPISGHTALYWYRQSLGQGLEFLIYFQGNSAPDKSGLPSDRFSAERTGGSVSTLTIQRTQQEDSAVYLCASSRGLAGDQETQYFGPGTRLLVL.

This chain uses TRBV27 with TRBJ2-7; possibly TRBD1 for D (5 bases). Trimming pared 5 bases from V and 4 bases from J, leaving 12 bases between. Germline V gene lookup returns CDR1 MNHEY and CDR2 SMNVEV (reference sequence). The CDR3 loop spans 13 amino acids. In DNA form, the CDR3 reads TGTGCCAGCAGTGGGGCCCGGAATTACGAGCAGTACTTC. Residues: CASSGARNYEQYF.

Of note for this clone: An end of the junction differs from the germline gene, which may be a read error. V usage is TRBV19 and J usage is TRBJ2-5; 11 positions match TRBD2. CDR1 is LNHDA and CDR2 is SQIVND in the germline V gene (reference sequence). This CDR3 has 12 amino acids. CDR3 in DNA: TGTGCCAGTAGTTTCTCGGGACTAGCGGTTAACTTC. Residues: CASSFSGLAVNF.

V and J are TRBV28 and TRBJ2-7; 7 bases are shared with TRBD1. Germline V gene lookup returns CDR1 MDHEN and CDR2 SYDVKM. V lost 6 bases to trimming and J lost 2 bases; unmatched junction nucleotides: 4. The length of the CDR3 is 13 residues. Here the CDR3 reads CASSLTGTYEQYF. CDR3 nucleotides: TGTGCCAGCAGCTTGACAGGGACCTACGAGCAGTACTTC.

The chain carries TRBV27 and TRBJ1-2; D is unresolved. Germline V gene lookup returns CDR1 MNHEY and CDR2 SMNVEV (reference sequence). This CDR3 spans 17 amino acids. V was trimmed by 6 bases and J by 0 bases, leaving 20 bases between them. CDR3 in amino acids: CASRRLSRTETNYGYTF. CDR3 DNA sequence: TGTGCCAGCAGGAGATTAAGTCGGACTGAAACTAACTATGGCTACACCTTC.

J is TRBJ2-1 and V is TRBV29-1, with a weak D call TRBD1 (5 bases). Germline CDR1 and CDR2: SQVTM and ANQGSEA. The V and J ends lost 5 bases and 6 bases respectively, with 8 bases between them. There are 11 residues in the CDR3. The CDR3 sequence is CSVTDTNEQFF. In DNA, the CDR3 is TGCAGCGTTACGGACACCAATGAGCAGTTCTTC.

The chain has TRBV7-9 and TRBJ2-3; 9 nucleotides match TRBD2. The CDR3 runs to 16 residues. The germline gives CDR1 SEHNR, CDR2 FQNEAQ (reference sequence). The junction had 11 bases not matched to a gene; V was cut back by 6 bases and J by 4 bases. The CDR3 DNA is TGTGCCAGCAGTTTACCGGGACTAGCCGATTCAGATACGCAGTATTTT. Protein sequence: CASSLPGLADSDTQYF.

The chain couples TRBV7-3 to TRBJ2-5; TRBD2 matches 11 bases. The CDR3 is 19 amino acids. Germline V CDR1 and CDR2: SGHTA, FQGTGA. V lost 4 bases to trimming and J lost 3 bases; unmatched junction nucleotides: 16. In DNA form, the CDR3 reads TGTGCCAGCAGCTCGACAGCTTCACTACTAGCGGGGGAAGAAGAGACCCAGTACTTC. Amino acid sequence: CASSSTASLLAGEEETQYF.

With respect to this clone: One end of the junction does not line up with germline, which may come from a read error. The rearrangement links TRBV2 to TRBJ1-2; the D is unclear. In germline, CDR1 is SNHLY, CDR2 FYNNEI. The CDR3 extends over 13 amino acids. CDR3 sequence reads: CASSEELISGYPF. The CDR3, as DNA: TGTGCCAGCAGTGAGGAGTTAATAAGTGGCTACCCCTTC.

The chain recombines TRBV7-9 with TRBJ2-7, with D perhaps TRBD1 (5 bases). Trimming took 1 base from V and 2 from J, leaving 12 bases between them. The germline V gene encodes CDR1 SEHNR and CDR2 FQNEAQ (reference sequence). This CDR3 is 15 amino acids long. The CDR3 sequence is CASSLVLTGTYEQYF. The CDR3 region has the DNA TGTGCCAGCAGCTTAGTCCTCACAGGAACCTACGAGCAGTACTTC.

V is TRBV28 and J is TRBJ1-4; possible D gene TRBD1, 6 bases. This CDR3 has 15 amino acids. CDR1 MDHEN and CDR2 SYDVKM come from the germline V gene. V lost 0 bases to trimming and J lost 5 bases, with 10 bases between them. CDR3 sequence: CASSLWDSQNEKLFF. The CDR3 bases are TGTGCCAGCAGTTTATGGGACAGTCAAAATGAAAAACTGTTTTTT.

The V call is TRBV19, the J call TRBJ1-2; D might be TRBD1 (5 bases). In germline, CDR1 is LNHDA, CDR2 SQIVND (reference sequence). V dropped 6 bases and J dropped 5 bases, with 22 bases sitting between them. This CDR3 is 16 amino acids long. CDR3 coding DNA: TGTGCCAGTAGCCGTCGCCATAACGGGGAGGGGTATGGCTACACCTTC. Translating gives CASSRRHNGEGYGYTF.

This chain joins TRBV11-2 and TRBJ2-7; D remains ambiguous. This CDR3 region has 15 residues. Germline V gene sequence: CDR1 SGHAT, CDR2 FQNNGV. V was pared by 1 base and J by 9 bases, with 19 bases between. In nucleotides, the CDR3 is TGTGCCAGCAGCTTAGGGGCCGGTGGGTTTTTTTCGCAGTACTTC. Its protein is CASSLGAGGFFSQYF.

This sequence joins TRBV19 and TRBJ1-1, with TRBD1 matching over 7 bases. V trimming: 6 bases; J trimming: 3 bases; junction bases outside the gene matches: 4. The CDR3 is made up of 13 amino acids. From germline, CDR1 is LNHDA and CDR2 SQIVND (reference sequence). Here the CDR3 DNA reads TGTGCCAGTAGGAATACAGGGGACACTGAAGCTTTCTTT. Its protein product is CASRNTGDTEAFF.

The chain uses TRBV9 and TRBJ2-2, with a tentative D call TRBD2 (7 bases). Germline V CDR1 and CDR2: SGDLS, YYNGEE. The length of the CDR3 is 17 residues. The V end lost 5 bases, the J end lost 7 bases, and 24 bases lay between the germline ends. This CDR3 reads CASSHRFEGGASGELFF. The CDR3 DNA reads as TGTGCCAGCAGTCACCGTTTCGAGGGGGGGGCTAGCGGGGAGCTGTTTTTT.

This clone has a count of ten or more. The V gene is TRBV4-3, the J gene TRBJ2-6; perhaps TRBD2 as D (6 bases). V lost 3 bases to trimming and J lost 2 bases, with 14 bases between them. Germline CDR1 reads LGHNA; CDR2 reads YSLEER. The CDR3 loop spans 17 amino acids. The CDR3 sequence: CASSHLVGGPGANVLTF. The CDR3 DNA sequence: TGCGCCAGCAGCCATCTGGTGGGGGGTCCTGGGGCCAACGTCCTGACTTTC.

The J gene is TRBJ2-1, the V gene TRBV7-2; 7 nucleotides match TRBD2. Looked up from germline, CDR1 is SGHTA and CDR2 is FQGNSA. The CDR3 extends over 14 amino acids. The J segment lost 4 bases and the V segment lost 5 bases, leaving 5 bases of the junction unmatched. The CDR3 here is CASSAGTTYNEQFF. The CDR3 bases are TGTGCCAGCAGCGCGGGGACTACATACAATGAGCAGTTCTTC.

This rearrangement joins TRBV9 to TRBJ1-1; TRBD1 agrees at 10 bases. J lost 0 bases, V lost 0 bases, and 2 bases had no gene match. The CDR3 runs 16 residues. Per the germline V gene, CDR1 is SGDLS and CDR2 is YYNGEE. The CDR3: CASSVGTGGMNTEAFF. The DNA for the CDR3 is TGTGCCAGCAGCGTAGGGACAGGGGGAATGAACACTGAAGCTTTCTTT.

This clone was found once. The chain carries TRBV5-1 and TRBJ2-1; TRBD2 is a possible D gene (6 bases). V shed 6 bases and J shed 5 bases, with 21 bases lying between them. This CDR3 is built from 16 residues. Germline lookup yields CDR1 SGHRS and CDR2 YFSETQ. The CDR3: CASTMGRGSADNEQFF. In nucleotides, the CDR3 is TGCGCCAGCACCATGGGGCGGGGAAGCGCCGACAATGAGCAGTTCTTC. The full variable domain, its missing parts supplied by reference TRBV5-1 and TRBJ2-1, is KAGVTQTPRYLIKTRGQQVTLSCSPISGHRSVSWYQQTPGQGLQFLFEYFSETQRNKGNFPGRFSGRQFSNSRSEMNVSTLELGDSALYLCASTMGRGSADNEQFFGPGTRLTVL.

The V gene is TRBV29-1, the J gene TRBJ2-5; D uncertain. V shed 1 base and J shed 5 bases, with 11 bases lying between them. Germline V gene lookup returns CDR1 SQVTM and CDR2 ANQGSEA. This CDR3 has 13 residues. The CDR3 loop reads CSVEVVSRETQYF. The CDR3, as DNA: TGCAGCGTTGAAGTTGTGTCTCGGGAGACCCAGTACTTC.